The 9 T cell receptor beta chains presented below share a single source sample, sequenced in a study of shared clonotypes between healthy human individuals. Method: immunoSEQ multiplex PCR; TCRdb's copy keeps in-frame clones and lacks some. The repertoire holds about 1.1 million clones, with roughly 77% as singletons. The sample was memory CD4+ T cells from PBMCs. This sample's subset: CD45RA-negative fraction. The receptors were sampled from a man younger than 35 in good health. Some clones in this sample may be carry-over from other donors' samples.

The CDR3 nucleotides read TGTGCCAGCACCAAGGGGGAGACCCAGTACTTC. Translation gives CASTKGETQYF. This chain uses TRBV5-4 with TRBJ2-5; possibly TRBD1 for D (5 bases). V gave up 6 bases and J gave up 5 bases, with 8 bases separating them. This CDR3 contains 11 residues. The germline gives CDR1 SGHNT, CDR2 YYREEE (reference sequence). Full variable domain (outside the CDR3, taken from reference TRBV5-4 and TRBJ2-5): ETGVTQSPTHLIKTRGQQVTLRCSSQSGHNTVSWYQQALGQGPQFIFQYYREEENGRGNFPPRFSGLQFPNYSSELNVNALELDDSALYLCASTKGETQYFGPGTRLLVL.

The chain couples TRBV7-2 to TRBJ2-1, with 7 bases aligning to TRBD2. Germline assignment: CDR1 SGHTA and CDR2 FQGNSA. With 6 bases clipped from V and 7 bases from J, the junction kept 12 bases outside the gene matches. The CDR3 has 15 residues. CDR3 region: CASSRERGAENEQFF. CDR3 in DNA: TGTGCCAGCAGTCGAGAGCGGGGAGCGGAAAATGAGCAGTTCTTC.

This chain joins TRBV20-1 and TRBJ1-5; D not resolved. The CDR3 contains 11 residues. From germline, CDR1 is DFQATT and CDR2 SNEGSKA (reference sequence). The ends were cut back, 2 bases at V and 7 bases at J, with 6 bases in the middle. The CDR3 region is CSARKNQPQHF. CDR3 in DNA: TGCAGTGCTAGAAAGAACCAGCCCCAGCATTTT.

V is TRBV6-1 and J is TRBJ2-3; no firm D call. CDR3 length: 13 residues. With 6 bases removed from V and 6 bases from J, the gap between germline ends came to 13 bases. Germline CDR1 MNHNS, CDR2 SASEGT. CDR3 protein: CASSPVRSDTQYF. The DNA of the CDR3 is TGTGCCAGCAGCCCAGTACGGTCCGATACGCAGTATTTT.

V is TRBV7-2 and J is TRBJ2-1, with D perhaps TRBD1 (6 bases). Per the germline V gene, CDR1 is SGHTA and CDR2 is FQGNSA. Between the trimmed V and J ends, which lost 8 bases and 1 base, there was a span of 12 bases. The CDR3 runs 14 residues. CDR3 sequence (DNA): TGTGCCAGCGGGCCAGGGGTATCCTACAATGAGCAGTTCTTC. It codes for CASGPGVSYNEQFF. Variable domain in full (rest from reference TRBV7-2 and TRBJ2-1): GAGVSQSPSNKVTEKGKDVELRCDPISGHTALYWYRQSLGQGLEFLIYFQGNSAPDKSGLPSDRFSAERTGGSVSTLTIQRTQQEDSAVYLCASGPGVSYNEQFFGPGTRLTVL.

This clone occurred once. This chain uses TRBV5-1 with TRBJ1-3; D is perhaps TRBD1 (5 bases). Germline V CDR1 and CDR2: SGHRS, YFSETQ. V shed 4 bases and J shed 3 bases, with 14 bases lying between them. The CDR3 is made up of 15 amino acids. CDR3 DNA: TGCGCCAGCAGCGCATCAGGGTCCCTTGGAAACACCATATATTTT. Translated: CASSASGSLGNTIYF. Full variable domain (remainder filled in from reference TRBV5-1 and TRBJ1-3): KAGVTQTPRYLIKTRGQQVTLSCSPISGHRSVSWYQQTPGQGLQFLFEYFSETQRNKGNFPGRFSGRQFSNSRSEMNVSTLELGDSALYLCASSASGSLGNTIYFGEGSWLTVV.

The chain uses TRBV5-1 and TRBJ2-7; D unresolved. CDR1 and CDR2 (germline): SGHRS, YFSETQ. This CDR3 is 13 amino acids long. V was clipped by 2 bases and J by 7 bases, with 13 bases between them. The CDR3 loop is CASSFYRGVEQYF. The CDR3 nucleotides read TGCGCCAGCAGCTTTTATCGTGGTGTAGAGCAGTACTTC.

The gene calls are TRBV5-1 and TRBJ2-5, with 8 bases matching TRBD1. The CDR3 extends over 14 amino acids. The trim removed 5 bases at V and 4 bases at J, leaving 7 bases unmatched. CDR1 is SGHRS and CDR2 is YFSETQ in the germline V gene. The CDR3 protein is CASSFGQGRETQYF. In DNA form, the CDR3 reads TGCGCCAGCAGTTTCGGACAGGGCAGAGAGACCCAGTACTTC.

The CDR3 here is CASSPGLGYEQYF. CDR3 sequence (DNA): TGTGCCAGCAGTCCAGGGCTGGGCTACGAGCAGTACTTC. The chain links TRBV7-3 to TRBJ2-7, with a tentative D call TRBD1 (5 bases). The CDR3 consists of 13 residues. CDR1 is SGHTA and CDR2 is FQGTGA in the germline V gene. V was shortened by 6 bases and J by 3 bases, with 12 bases between the two germline ends. Based on the CDR3 plus reference TRBV7-3 and TRBJ2-7, the full variable domain is GAGVSQTPSNKVTEKGKYVELRCDPISGHTALYWYRQSLGQGPEFLIYFQGTGAADDSGLPNDRFFAVRPEGSVSTLKIQRTERGDSAVYLCASSPGLGYEQYFGPGTRLTVT.